Listed here are 5 T cell receptor beta chains from one sample, sequenced in a study of vaccination and CD4 T cells after COVID-19. The study sequenced cultured CD4+ T cell DNA using the Oncomine TCR Beta short-read assay. In TCRdb, the PCR reads were re-called with MiXCR into one record per CDR3 protein. The sample has 15,000 or so distinct CDR3 sequences, about 50% seen once. Antigen specificity for these receptors is unknown. Time point defined: late sampling 161 to 241 days after vaccination in a few convalescent patients. Treatment denoted: approximately nine-day PBMC culture with coronavirus spike peptide pools or control peptides (ViraFEST assay). Sequenced material: CD4+ T cells from blood, cultured in vitro, taken about 7 months after SARS-CoV-2 vaccination. The receptors originated from a human donor who had recovered from COVID-19.

V and J are TRBV7-2 and TRBJ1-2, with TRBD1 matching over 11 bases. Germline assignment: CDR1 SGHTA and CDR2 FQGNSA. V dropped 2 bases and J dropped 7; count of bases not matched to a gene: 6. CDR3 length equals 15 residues. The CDR3 protein is CASSLWGQGGSGYTF. CDR3 coding DNA: TGTGCCAGCAGCTTATGGGGACAGGGGGGGAGTGGCTACACCTTC.

The genes are TRBV7-9 and TRBJ1-3; TRBD1 is a possible D gene (6 bases). The CDR3 is 16 residues long. Deletions cut 5 bases from V and 4 bases from J, with 18 bases between. Germline CDR1 is SEHNR and CDR2 is FQNEAQ (reference sequence). Here the CDR3 DNA reads TGTGCCAGCAGCCCCCCACCTCGACAGGCCGGAAACACCATATATTTT. Its translation: CASSPPPRQAGNTIYF.

This clonotype was seen a handful of times. The rearrangement joins TRBV20-1 to TRBJ1-1; 9 nucleotides agree with TRBD1. This CDR3 is built from 15 residues. V was clipped by 5 bases and J by 4 bases; unmatched bases: 11. Per germline, CDR1 DFQATT and CDR2 SNEGSKA (reference sequence). CDR3 in amino acids: CSAPQGAQGVTEAFF. As DNA, the CDR3 is TGCAGTGCTCCACAGGGGGCGCAGGGGGTCACTGAAGCTTTCTTT.

The chain uses TRBV6-1 and TRBJ2-6; 9 bases map to TRBD1. J gave up 0 bases and V 8 bases, and 5 bases lay outside the gene matches. The CDR3 is 16 residues long. The V gene's germline CDR1 is MNHNS and CDR2 SASEGT. CDR3 DNA sequence: TGTGCCAGCTACAGGGGGCGTATCTCTGGGGCCAACGTCCTGACTTTC. Protein: CASYRGRISGANVLTF.

With regard to this clonotype: One junction end disagrees with the germline gene, perhaps due to a read error. V and J are TRBV24-1 and TRBJ2-2; TRBD2 matches at 10 bases. The germline CDR1 and CDR2 sequences are KGHDR and SFDVKD. The CDR3 has 16 residues. In DNA form, the CDR3 reads TGTACCACCAGTGATCCGGGACTAGCGCCGACCGGGGAGCTGTTTTTT. Its protein is CTTSDPGLAPTGELFF.